One sample yielded the 6 T cell receptor beta chains listed below, sequenced in a study of technical replicates of blood from a few donors. Repertoires were generated with immunoSEQ multiplex PCR, while TCRdb's copy carries only in-frame clones and drops some. Of over 50,000 clones listed, around 92% are singletons. Sequences were obtained from PBMCs. Receptors originate from a human donor in good health. Some clones in this sample may be carry-over from other donors' samples.

The chain couples TRBV2 to TRBJ2-5; no definite D call. The CDR3 totals 13 residues. Per germline, CDR1 SNHLY and CDR2 FYNNEI. Between the trimmed V and J ends, which lost 4 bases and 4 bases, there was a span of 10 bases. In nucleotides, the CDR3 is TGTGCCAGCAGTGTAATGGCGGTAGAGACCCAGTACTTC. It translates to CASSVMAVETQYF.

This chain links TRBV15 with TRBJ2-5, with D possibly being TRBD2 (5 bases). The germline gives CDR1 LNHNV, CDR2 YYDKDF (reference sequence). The CDR3 spans 16 residues. The V end lost 3 bases, the J end lost 2 bases, and 16 bases lay between the germline ends. CDR3 bases: TGTGCCACCAGCAGGGAGGTCCCCAGACTTCAAGAGACCCAGTACTTC. Translating it yields CATSREVPRLQETQYF.

There are a few counts of this clone. This chain joins TRBV27 and TRBJ1-2; TRBD1 is a possible D gene (5 bases). Germline assignment: CDR1 MNHEY and CDR2 SMNVEV (reference sequence). V lost 5 bases, J lost 4 bases, and 11 bases lay in between. The length of the CDR3 is 13 residues. In DNA form, the CDR3 reads TGTGCCAGCAGTCAAACAGGAGCCTATGGCTACACCTTC. This codes for CASSQTGAYGYTF.

V gene TRBV28 combines with J gene TRBJ1-2; TRBD1 might be the D (6 bases). The CDR3 consists of 12 residues. V shed 8 bases and J shed 3 bases, with 10 bases lying between them. Germline V gene data show CDR1 as MDHEN and CDR2 as SYDVKM. The CDR3 region has the DNA TGTGCCAGCGAGAGGACAGACTATGGCTACACCTTC. It encodes CASERTDYGYTF.

The chain links TRBV21-1 to TRBJ1-3; the table assigns TRBD1, which was not confirmed against the DNA. TRBV21-1 is listed as a pseudogene. The CDR3 has 15 amino acids. The CDR3 bases are TGTGCCAGCAGCACCAGGGGGGTATCTGGAAACACCATATATTTT. Translating it yields CASSTRGVSGNTIYF.

This rearrangement joins TRBV9 to TRBJ2-3, with TRBD2 identical over 9 bases. The CDR3 has 15 amino acids. V was pared by 0 bases and J by 1 base, with 0 bases of the junction left unmatched. The germline gives CDR1 SGDLS, CDR2 YYNGEE. This chain's CDR3 is CASSVVAGGTDTQYF. The CDR3 DNA reads TGTGCCAGCAGCGTAGTAGCGGGGGGCACAGATACGCAGTATTTT.